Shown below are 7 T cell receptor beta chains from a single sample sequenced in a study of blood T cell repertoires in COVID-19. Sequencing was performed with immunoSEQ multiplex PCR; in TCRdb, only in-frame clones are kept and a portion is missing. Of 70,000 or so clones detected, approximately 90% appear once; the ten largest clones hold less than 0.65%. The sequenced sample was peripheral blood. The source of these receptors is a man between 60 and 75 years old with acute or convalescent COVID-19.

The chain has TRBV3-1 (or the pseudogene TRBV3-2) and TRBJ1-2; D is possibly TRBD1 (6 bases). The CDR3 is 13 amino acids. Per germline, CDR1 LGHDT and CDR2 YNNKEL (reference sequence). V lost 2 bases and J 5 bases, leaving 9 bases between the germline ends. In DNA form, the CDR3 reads TGTGCCAGCAGCCAAACCGGACAGTATGGCTACACCTTC. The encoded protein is CASSQTGQYGYTF.

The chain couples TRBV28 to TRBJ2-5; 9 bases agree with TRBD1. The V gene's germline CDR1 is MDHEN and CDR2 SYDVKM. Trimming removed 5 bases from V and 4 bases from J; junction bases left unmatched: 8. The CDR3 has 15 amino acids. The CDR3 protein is CASSHPKTGGETQYF. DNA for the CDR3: TGTGCCAGCAGTCACCCTAAGACAGGGGGAGAGACCCAGTACTTC.

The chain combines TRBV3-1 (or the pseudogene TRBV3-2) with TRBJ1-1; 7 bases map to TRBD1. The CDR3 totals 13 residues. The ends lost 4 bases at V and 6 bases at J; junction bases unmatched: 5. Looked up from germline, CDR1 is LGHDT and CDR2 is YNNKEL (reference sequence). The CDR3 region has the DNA TGTGCCAGCAGCCCGACAGGGAAGGCTGAAGCTTTCTTT. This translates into CASSPTGKAEAFF.

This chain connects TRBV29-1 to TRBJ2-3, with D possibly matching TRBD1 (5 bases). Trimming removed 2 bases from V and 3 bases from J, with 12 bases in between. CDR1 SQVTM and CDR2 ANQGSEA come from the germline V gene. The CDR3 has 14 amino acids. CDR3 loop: CSVESRDRTDTQYF. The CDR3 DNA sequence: TGCAGCGTTGAATCCAGGGATAGGACAGATACGCAGTATTTT.

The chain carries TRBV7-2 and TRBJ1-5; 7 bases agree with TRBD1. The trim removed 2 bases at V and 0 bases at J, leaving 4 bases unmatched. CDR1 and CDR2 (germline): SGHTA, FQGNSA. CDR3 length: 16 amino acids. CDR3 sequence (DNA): TGTGCCAGCAGCTTAATATGGGACAGTAGCAATCAGCCCCAGCATTTT. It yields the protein CASSLIWDSSNQPQHF.

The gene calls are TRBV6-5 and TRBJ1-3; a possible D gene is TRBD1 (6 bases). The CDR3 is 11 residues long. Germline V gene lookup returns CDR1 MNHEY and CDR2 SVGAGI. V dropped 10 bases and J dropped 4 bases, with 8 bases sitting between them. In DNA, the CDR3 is TGTGCCACAGGGGCCGGAAACACCATATATTTT. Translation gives CATGAGNTIYF.

In nucleotides, the CDR3 is TGCGCCAGCAGCCTGGACAGGGGGGGTGGAGGCTACACCTTC. This gives the protein CASSLDRGGGGYTF. V gene TRBV5-1 combines with J gene TRBJ1-2, with 10 bases lining up with TRBD1. Trimming at V came to 4 bases and at J to 8 bases, leaving 8 bases not matched to a gene. The germline CDR1 and CDR2 sequences are SGHRS and YFSETQ. The CDR3 contains 14 residues.